Below, one TCR beta chain is given with its context. Its antigen is not known. The data belong to a study of CD8+ T cells in alopecia areata. Per germline, CDR1 DFQATT and CDR2 SNEGSKA (reference sequence). CDR3 length: 11 residues. V gave up 1 base and J gave up 3 bases, with 4 bases separating them. Overall study results and limits: More clonal than normal scalp was lesional scalp, particularly alopecia totalis/universalis.

Extracted RNA was reverse transcribed into cDNA, the sequencing template. Generated by immunoSEQ multiplex PCR, the TCRdb table keeps only in-frame clones and is missing some. The sample gives roughly 210,000 clones, less than 50% of which show up once; approximately 2.9% is in the top ten. Treatment noted: oral pan-JAK inhibitor, 5-10 mg twice daily. It was from PBMCs that CD4+ and CD8+ T cells were sorted. The chain uses TRBV20-1 and TRBJ2-7; D unclear. Material: CD4+ T cells sorted from blood, obtained at approximately week 37, from a patient treated with tofacitinib. The TCR sequence derives from a human donor with alopecia areata. CDR3: CSARGSYEQYF. In DNA, the CDR3 is TGCAGTGCTAGAGGGAGCTACGAGCAGTACTTC.